The clone carrying this T cell receptor beta chain was seen a single time. Its target is not known. The sample originates from a study of cytomegalovirus exposure and HLA in healthy donors. Whole-study findings and limits: A prior analysis recorded that most TCR beta V segments were productive about 87% or about 30% of the time.

The primer mix had 60 Vbeta and 13 Jbeta primers. TCRdb's copy holds only in-frame clones and misses some; the assay was immunoSEQ multiplex PCR. This sample has some 50,000 clones; around 67% occur once, and the top ten carry roughly 22%. The CDR3 is made up of 15 amino acids. Per germline, CDR1 LNHDA and CDR2 SQIVND (reference sequence). After removal of 4 bases from V and 0 bases from J, the junction contained 4 bases not matched to a gene. Input material: PBMCs. The sequence came from a woman aged 45-65 years in good health and CMV-seropositive. The chain has TRBV19 and TRBJ2-3, with 7 bases matching TRBD1. CDR3 residues: CASSRWTGSTDTQYF. The CDR3 bases are TGTGCCAGTAGTAGGTGGACAGGAAGCACAGATACGCAGTATTTT.